This TCR beta chain derives from a study of blood T cell repertoires in COVID-19. The CDR3 extends over 14 amino acids. Germline-derived CDR1 and CDR2 are MNHEY and SVGAGI. V lost 6 bases, J lost 7 bases, and 15 bases lay in between. The protocol was immunoSEQ multiplex PCR, while the TCRdb copy is restricted to in-frame clones and leaves out a portion. The table includes some 160,000 clones, around four fifths detected once. The source material was peripheral blood. This receptor was obtained from a woman over 75 with COVID-19, enrolled during active disease. The rearrangement joins TRBV6-5 to TRBJ1-4; tentative D call: TRBD1 (6 bases). The CDR3: CASRETGAPEKLFF. The CDR3, as DNA: TGTGCCAGCAGAGAGACAGGAGCCCCTGAAAAACTGTTTTTT.